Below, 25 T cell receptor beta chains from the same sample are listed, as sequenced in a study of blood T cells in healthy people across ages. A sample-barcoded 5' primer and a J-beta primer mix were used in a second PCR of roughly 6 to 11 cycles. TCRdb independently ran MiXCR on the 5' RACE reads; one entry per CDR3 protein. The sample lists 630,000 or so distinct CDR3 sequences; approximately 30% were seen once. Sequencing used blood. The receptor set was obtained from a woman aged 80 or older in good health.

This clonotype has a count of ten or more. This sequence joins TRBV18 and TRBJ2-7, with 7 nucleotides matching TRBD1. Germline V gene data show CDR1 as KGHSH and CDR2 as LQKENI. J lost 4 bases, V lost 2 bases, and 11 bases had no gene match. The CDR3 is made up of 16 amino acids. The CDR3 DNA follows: TGTGCCAGCTCACCAACCAGGGACAGAAGACGTTACGAGCAGTACTTC. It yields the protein CASSPTRDRRRYEQYF.

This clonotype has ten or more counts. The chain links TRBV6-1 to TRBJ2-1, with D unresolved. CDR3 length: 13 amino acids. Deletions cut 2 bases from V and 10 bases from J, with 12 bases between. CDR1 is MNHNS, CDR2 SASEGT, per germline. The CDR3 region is CASSERPLREQFF. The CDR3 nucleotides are TGTGCCAGCAGTGAAAGGCCCCTTCGGGAGCAGTTCTTC.

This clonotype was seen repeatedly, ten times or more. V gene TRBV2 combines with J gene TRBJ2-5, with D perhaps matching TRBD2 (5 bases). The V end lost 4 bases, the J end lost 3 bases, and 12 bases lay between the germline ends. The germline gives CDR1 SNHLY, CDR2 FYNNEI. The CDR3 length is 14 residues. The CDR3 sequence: CASSVVDGEETQYF. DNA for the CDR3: TGTGCCAGCAGTGTGGTGGACGGGGAAGAGACCCAGTACTTC.

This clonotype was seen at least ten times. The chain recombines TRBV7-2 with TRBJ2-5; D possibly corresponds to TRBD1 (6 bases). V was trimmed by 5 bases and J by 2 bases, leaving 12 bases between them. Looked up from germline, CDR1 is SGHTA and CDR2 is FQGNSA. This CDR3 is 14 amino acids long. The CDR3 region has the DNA TGTGCCAGCAGCCTGACAGGAAATCAAGAGACCCAGTACTTC. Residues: CASSLTGNQETQYF.

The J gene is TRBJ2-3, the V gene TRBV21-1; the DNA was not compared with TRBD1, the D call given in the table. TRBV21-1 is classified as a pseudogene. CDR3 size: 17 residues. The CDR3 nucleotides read TGTGCCAGCAGCGAAAAGGTTGACAGGGGGCTTATAGATACGCAGTATTTT. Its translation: CASSEKVDRGLIDTQYF.

CDR3 in amino acids: CASSLHLARSSGNTIYF. CDR3 coding DNA: TGTGCCAGCAGCCTACATCTGGCGCGGAGCTCTGGAAACACCATATATTTT. The chain combines TRBV5-5 with TRBJ1-3; D is ambiguous. CDR3 length: 17 amino acids. V lost 4 bases, J lost 0 bases, and 17 bases lay in between. The germline V gene encodes CDR1 SGHKS and CDR2 YYEKEE (reference sequence).

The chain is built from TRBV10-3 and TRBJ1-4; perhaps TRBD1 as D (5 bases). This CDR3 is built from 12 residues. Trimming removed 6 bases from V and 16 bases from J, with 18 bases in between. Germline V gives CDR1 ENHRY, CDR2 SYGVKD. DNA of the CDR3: TGTGCCATCAGGGGACTCTCAGATGACCGGTTTTTT. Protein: CAIRGLSDDRFF.

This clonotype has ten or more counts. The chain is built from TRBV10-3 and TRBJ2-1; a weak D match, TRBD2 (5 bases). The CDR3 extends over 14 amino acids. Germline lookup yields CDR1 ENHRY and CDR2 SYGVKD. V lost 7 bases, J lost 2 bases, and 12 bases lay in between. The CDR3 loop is CAIKRESPYNEQFF. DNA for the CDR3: TGTGCCATCAAGAGGGAGAGTCCCTACAATGAGCAGTTCTTC.

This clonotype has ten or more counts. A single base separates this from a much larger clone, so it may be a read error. This CDR3 reads CRASPQGYEQYF. As DNA, the CDR3 is TGCAGGGCTAGTCCACAGGGCTACGAGCAGTACTTC. This chain connects TRBV20-1 to TRBJ2-7, with D perhaps matching TRBD1 (6 bases). CDR1 is DFQATT, CDR2 SNEGSKA, per germline (reference sequence). The CDR3 extends over 12 amino acids.

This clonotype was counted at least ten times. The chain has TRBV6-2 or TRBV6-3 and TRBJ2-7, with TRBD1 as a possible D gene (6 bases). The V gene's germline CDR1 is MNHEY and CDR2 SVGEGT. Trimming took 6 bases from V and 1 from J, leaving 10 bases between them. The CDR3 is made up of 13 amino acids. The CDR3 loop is CASRSTGSYEQYF. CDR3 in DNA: TGTGCCAGCAGGTCTACAGGGTCCTACGAGCAGTACTTC.

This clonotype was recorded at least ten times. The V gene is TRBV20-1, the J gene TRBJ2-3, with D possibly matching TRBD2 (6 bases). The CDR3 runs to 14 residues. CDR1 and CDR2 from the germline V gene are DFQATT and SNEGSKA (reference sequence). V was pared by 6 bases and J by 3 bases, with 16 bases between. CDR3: CSAGAGSETDTQYF. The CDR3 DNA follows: TGCAGTGCCGGGGCGGGGTCCGAGACAGATACGCAGTATTTT.

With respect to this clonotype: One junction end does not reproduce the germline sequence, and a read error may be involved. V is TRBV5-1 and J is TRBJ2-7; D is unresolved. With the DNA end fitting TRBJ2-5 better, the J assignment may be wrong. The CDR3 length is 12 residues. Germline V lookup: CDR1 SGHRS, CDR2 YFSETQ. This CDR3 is CTSSSGMETQYF. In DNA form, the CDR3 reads TGCACCAGCAGCTCGGGTATGGAGACCCAGTACTTC.

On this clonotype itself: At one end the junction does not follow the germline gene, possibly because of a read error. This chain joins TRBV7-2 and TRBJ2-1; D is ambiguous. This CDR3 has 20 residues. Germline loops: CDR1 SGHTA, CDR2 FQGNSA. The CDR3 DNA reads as TGTGTCAGCAGCTTAGTGTTCCACCCAAGTAAGCAGAGCTCCTACAATGAGCAGTTCTTC. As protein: CVSSLVFHPSKQSSYNEQFF. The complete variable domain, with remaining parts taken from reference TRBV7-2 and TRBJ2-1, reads GAGVSQSPSNKVTEKGKDVELRCDPISGHTALYWYRQSLGQGLEFLIYFQGNSAPDKSGLPSDRFSAERTGGSVSTLTIQRTQQEDSAVYLCVSSLVFHPSKQSSYNEQFFGPGTRLTVL.

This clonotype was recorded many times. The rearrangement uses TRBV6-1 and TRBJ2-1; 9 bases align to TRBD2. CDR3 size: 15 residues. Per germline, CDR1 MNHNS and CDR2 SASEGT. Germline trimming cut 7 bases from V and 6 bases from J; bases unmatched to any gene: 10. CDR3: CASTMNAGGPNEQFF. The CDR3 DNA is TGTGCCAGCACCATGAATGCGGGGGGGCCCAATGAGCAGTTCTTC.

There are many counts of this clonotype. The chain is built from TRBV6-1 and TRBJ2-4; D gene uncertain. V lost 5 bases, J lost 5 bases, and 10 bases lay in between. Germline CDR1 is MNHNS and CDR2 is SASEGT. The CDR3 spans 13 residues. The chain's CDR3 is CASSQGWENIQYF. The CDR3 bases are TGTGCCAGCAGTCAAGGGTGGGAAAACATTCAGTACTTC.

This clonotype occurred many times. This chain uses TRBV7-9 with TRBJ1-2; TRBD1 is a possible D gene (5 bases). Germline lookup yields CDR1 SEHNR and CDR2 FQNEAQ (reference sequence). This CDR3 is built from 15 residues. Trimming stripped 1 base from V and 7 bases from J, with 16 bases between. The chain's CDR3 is CASSLVSGENRGYTF. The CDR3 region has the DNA TGTGCCAGCAGCTTAGTCTCGGGGGAAAACCGTGGCTACACCTTC.

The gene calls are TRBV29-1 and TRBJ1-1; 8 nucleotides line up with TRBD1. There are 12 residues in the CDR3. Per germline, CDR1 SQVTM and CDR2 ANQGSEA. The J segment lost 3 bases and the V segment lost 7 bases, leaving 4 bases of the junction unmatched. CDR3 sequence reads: CSAGQGHTEAFF. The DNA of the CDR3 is TGCAGCGCAGGACAGGGTCACACTGAAGCTTTCTTT. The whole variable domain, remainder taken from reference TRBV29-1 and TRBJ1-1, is SAVISQKPSRDICQRGTSLTIQCQVDSQVTMMFWYRQQPGQSLTLIATANQGSEATYESGFVIDKFPISRPNLTFSTLTVSNMSPEDSSIYLCSAGQGHTEAFFGQGTRLTVV.

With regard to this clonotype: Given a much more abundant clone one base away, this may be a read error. The CDR3 sequence is CATSAIGASTDAQYF. CDR3 sequence (DNA): TGTGCCACCAGTGCGATTGGGGCTAGCACAGATGCGCAGTATTTT. This chain links TRBV24-1 with TRBJ2-3; D tentatively reads TRBD1 or TRBD2 (5 bases each). The CDR3 spans 15 residues. CDR1 KGHDR and CDR2 SFDVKD come from the germline V gene.

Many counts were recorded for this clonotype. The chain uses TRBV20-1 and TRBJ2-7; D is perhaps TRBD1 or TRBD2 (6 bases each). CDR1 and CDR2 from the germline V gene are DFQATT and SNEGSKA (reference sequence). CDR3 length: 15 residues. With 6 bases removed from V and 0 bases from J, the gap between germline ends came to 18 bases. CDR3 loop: CSAIGGLRLSYEQYF. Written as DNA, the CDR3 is TGCAGTGCAATAGGGGGACTCAGGCTCTCCTACGAGCAGTACTTC.

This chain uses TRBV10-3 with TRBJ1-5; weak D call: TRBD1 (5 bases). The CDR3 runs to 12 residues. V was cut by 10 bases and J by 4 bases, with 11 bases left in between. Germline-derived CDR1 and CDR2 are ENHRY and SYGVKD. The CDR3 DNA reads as TGTGCCACGGGGGGGGATAATCAGCCCCAGCATTTT. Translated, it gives CATGGDNQPQHF.

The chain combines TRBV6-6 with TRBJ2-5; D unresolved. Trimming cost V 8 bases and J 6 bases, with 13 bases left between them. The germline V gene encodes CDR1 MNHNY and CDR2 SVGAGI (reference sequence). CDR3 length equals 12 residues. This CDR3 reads CASWPGLQTQYF. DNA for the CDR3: TGTGCCAGCTGGCCCGGGTTGCAGACCCAGTACTTC.

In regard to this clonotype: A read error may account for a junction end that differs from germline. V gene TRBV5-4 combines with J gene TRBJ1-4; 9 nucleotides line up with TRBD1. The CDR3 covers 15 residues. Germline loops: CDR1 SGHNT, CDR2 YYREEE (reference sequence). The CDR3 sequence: CASSSGDRANEKRFF. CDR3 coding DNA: TGTGCCAGCAGCTCGGGGGACAGGGCTAATGAAAAACGGTTTTTT. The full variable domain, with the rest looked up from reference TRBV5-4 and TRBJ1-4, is ETGVTQSPTHLIKTRGQQVTLRCSSQSGHNTVSWYQQALGQGPQFIFQYYREEENGRGNFPPRFSGLQFPNYSSELNVNALELDDSALYLCASSSGDRANEKRFFGSGTQLSVL.

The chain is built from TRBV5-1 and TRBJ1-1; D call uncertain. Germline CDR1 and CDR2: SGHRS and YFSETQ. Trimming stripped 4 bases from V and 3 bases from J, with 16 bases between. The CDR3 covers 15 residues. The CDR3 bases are TGCGCCAGCAGCCCCGAAGGTAGGGCGGACACTGAAGCTTTCTTT. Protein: CASSPEGRADTEAFF.

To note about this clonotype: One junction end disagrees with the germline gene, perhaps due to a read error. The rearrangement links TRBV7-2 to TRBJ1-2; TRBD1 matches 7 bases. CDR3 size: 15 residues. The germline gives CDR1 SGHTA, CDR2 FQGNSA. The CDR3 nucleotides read TGTGCCAGCAGCTCAAGCTCGAGTCAAGAAGGGGGCTACACCTTT. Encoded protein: CASSSSSSQEGGYTF.

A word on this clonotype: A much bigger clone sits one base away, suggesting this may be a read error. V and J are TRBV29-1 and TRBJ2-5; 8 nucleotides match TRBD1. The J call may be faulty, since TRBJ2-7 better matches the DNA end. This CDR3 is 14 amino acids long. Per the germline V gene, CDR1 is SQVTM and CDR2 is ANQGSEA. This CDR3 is CSVGSGAGGGEQYF. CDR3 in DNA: TGCAGCGTTGGAAGTGGGGCAGGGGGCGGCGAGCAGTACTTC.